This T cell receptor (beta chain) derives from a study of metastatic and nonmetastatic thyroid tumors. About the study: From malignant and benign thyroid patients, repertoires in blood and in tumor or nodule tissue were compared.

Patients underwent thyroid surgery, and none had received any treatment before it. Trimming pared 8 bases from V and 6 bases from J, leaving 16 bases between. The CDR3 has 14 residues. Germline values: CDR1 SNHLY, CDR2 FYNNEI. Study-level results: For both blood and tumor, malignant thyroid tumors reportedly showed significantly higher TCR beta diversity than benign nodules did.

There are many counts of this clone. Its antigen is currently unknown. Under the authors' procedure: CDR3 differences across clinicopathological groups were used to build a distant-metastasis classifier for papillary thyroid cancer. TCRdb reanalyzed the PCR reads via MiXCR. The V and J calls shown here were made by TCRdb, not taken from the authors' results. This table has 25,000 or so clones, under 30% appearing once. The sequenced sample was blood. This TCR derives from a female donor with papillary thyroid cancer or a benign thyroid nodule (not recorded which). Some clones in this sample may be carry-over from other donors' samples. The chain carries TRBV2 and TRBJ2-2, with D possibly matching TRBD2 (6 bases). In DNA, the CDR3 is TGTGCCAGCGGGAGGAGGGGCGGATCCGGGGAGCTGTTTTTT. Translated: CASGRRGGSGELFF.